One and the same sample provided the 31 T cell receptor beta chains below, sequenced in a study of T-cell reconstitution after alpha-beta-depleted transplantation in children. The TCRbeta library incorporated unique molecular identifiers. TCRdb processed the PCR reads anew with MiXCR; each CDR3 protein has one entry. The sample carries 350,000 to 500,000 distinct CDR3 sequences, over 40% recorded once. The sequenced sample was PBMCs, obtained before TCRalphabeta/CD19-depleted stem cell transplant. All receptors come from a girl aged 2 to 9 with aplastic anemia, due to receive a stem cell transplant.

This clonotype occurred a few times. The rearrangement links TRBV20-1 to TRBJ2-7, with D perhaps TRBD2 (6 bases). CDR1 and CDR2 from the germline V gene are DFQATT and SNEGSKA (reference sequence). The CDR3 totals 14 residues. Deletions cut 1 base from V and 0 bases from J, with 10 bases between. The CDR3 sequence is CSARAGRSSYEQYF. CDR3 bases: TGCAGTGCTAGAGCAGGGAGGAGCTCCTACGAGCAGTACTTC.

This chain links TRBV7-2 with TRBJ2-2, with D possibly matching TRBD2 (7 bases). Germline V gene data show CDR1 as SGHTA and CDR2 as FQGNSA. The V end was cut by 4 bases, the J end by 6 bases, with 15 bases between. This CDR3 has 15 residues. Here the CDR3 DNA reads TGTGCCAGCAGCTCGTCGGGGGGCCTGGCCGGGGAGCTGTTTTTT. This gives the protein CASSSSGGLAGELFF.

The chain uses TRBV9 and TRBJ1-6, with TRBD1 as a possible D gene (6 bases). The CDR3 spans 16 residues. Deletions cut 0 bases from V and 8 bases from J, with 15 bases between. The germline gives CDR1 SGDLS, CDR2 YYNGEE. CDR3 nucleotides: TGTGCCAGCAGCGTAGCCGACAGGAGATCGGATTCACCCCTCCACTTT. Amino acid sequence: CASSVADRRSDSPLHF. Full variable domain (missing parts from reference TRBV9 and TRBJ1-6): DSGVTQTPKHLITATGQRVTLRCSPRSGDLSVYWYQQSLDQGLQFLIQYYNGEERAKGNILERFSAQQFPDLHSELNLSSLELGDSALYFCASSVADRRSDSPLHFGNGTRLTVT.

The CDR3: CASSLGAGRDEKLFF. The CDR3 coding sequence is TGCGCCAGCAGCTTGGGGGCAGGGCGGGATGAAAAACTGTTTTTT. The chain uses TRBV5-1 and TRBJ1-4, with D possibly being TRBD1 (5 bases). V lost 0 bases and J lost 6, with 12 bases in between. CDR3 size: 15 residues. Per the germline V gene, CDR1 is SGHRS and CDR2 is YFSETQ.

This clonotype was detected a few times. J is TRBJ2-3 and V is TRBV7-2; D may be TRBD2 (6 bases). V was shortened by 5 bases and J by 0 bases, with 18 bases between the two germline ends. The CDR3 totals 17 residues. The germline V gene has CDR1 SGHTA and CDR2 FQGNSA. The CDR3 region is CASSPLSGGPSTDTQYF. The CDR3 nucleotides are TGTGCCAGCAGCCCACTTTCCGGGGGACCTAGCACAGATACGCAGTATTTT. The whole variable domain, remainder taken from reference TRBV7-2 and TRBJ2-3, is GAGVSQSPSNKVTEKGKDVELRCDPISGHTALYWYRQSLGQGLEFLIYFQGNSAPDKSGLPSDRFSAERTGGSVSTLTIQRTQQEDSAVYLCASSPLSGGPSTDTQYFGPGTRLTVL.

This clonotype was recorded many times. The chain carries TRBV7-2 and TRBJ2-4, with TRBD2 identical over 10 bases. There are 17 residues in the CDR3. CDR1 and CDR2 from the germline V gene are SGHTA and FQGNSA. J was trimmed by 0 bases and V by 3 bases; bases with no gene match: 5. In DNA, the CDR3 is TGTGCCAGCAGCTTCCTACTAGCGGGGCTAGCCAAAAACATTCAGTACTTC. Encoded protein: CASSFLLAGLAKNIQYF.

The V gene is TRBV6-1, the J gene TRBJ2-5, with a possible D match to TRBD2 (5 bases). This CDR3 region has 13 residues. V shed 8 bases and J shed 4 bases, with 14 bases lying between them. Germline V gene lookup returns CDR1 MNHNS and CDR2 SASEGT. The CDR3 spells CASGRYGGETQYF. The CDR3, as DNA: TGTGCCAGCGGACGATACGGAGGAGAGACCCAGTACTTC.

The chain joins TRBV27 to TRBJ2-7, with a tentative D call TRBD1 (5 bases). The germline gives CDR1 MNHEY, CDR2 SMNVEV (reference sequence). This CDR3 has 13 amino acids. The germline V and J ends were trimmed by 5 bases and 2 bases, with 10 bases remaining between them. CDR3 loop: CASSPAGPYEQYF. Written as DNA, the CDR3 is TGTGCCAGCAGTCCCGCAGGGCCCTACGAGCAGTACTTC.

The chain has TRBV20-1 and TRBJ1-4; D is undetermined. From germline, CDR1 is DFQATT and CDR2 SNEGSKA (reference sequence). V was clipped by 3 bases and J by 3 bases, with 14 bases between them. CDR3 length equals 15 residues. The CDR3 loop is CSASPPPRANEKLFF. CDR3 coding DNA: TGCAGTGCTAGTCCACCGCCACGGGCTAATGAAAAACTGTTTTTT.

This clonotype was seen more than once but under ten times. The chain has TRBV4-3 and TRBJ2-3; TRBD2 aligns across 7 bases. Per germline, CDR1 LGHNA and CDR2 YSLEER. The junction had 9 bases not matched to a gene; V was cut back by 0 bases and J by 3 bases. The CDR3 consists of 17 residues. The CDR3 loop is CASSQEGAGYGTDTQYF. The CDR3, as DNA: TGCGCCAGCAGCCAAGAAGGAGCGGGATACGGTACAGATACGCAGTATTTT.

This clonotype was recorded at least ten times. The chain links TRBV5-1 to TRBJ2-3, with TRBD2 matching 11 bases. Germline lookup yields CDR1 SGHRS and CDR2 YFSETQ. CDR3 length equals 16 residues. The J segment lost 2 bases and the V segment lost 0 bases, leaving 2 bases of the junction unmatched. The CDR3 here is CASSLELAGDTDTQYF. Written as DNA, the CDR3 is TGCGCCAGCAGCTTGGAACTAGCGGGGGACACAGATACGCAGTATTTT.

The chain uses TRBV20-1 and TRBJ2-2; TRBD1 aligns across 9 bases. Germline CDR1 reads DFQATT; CDR2 reads SNEGSKA (reference sequence). J was trimmed by 2 bases and V by 4 bases; bases with no gene match: 8. This CDR3 contains 16 residues. CDR3 coding DNA: TGCAGTGCTAACCTCAAGACAGGGGGAAACACCGGGGAGCTGTTTTTT. Translation: CSANLKTGGNTGELFF.

The V gene is TRBV7-2, the J gene TRBJ2-7; 8 bases are shared with TRBD2. Germline V gives CDR1 SGHTA, CDR2 FQGNSA. V shed 3 bases, J shed 2 bases, and the junction held 6 bases outside the gene matches. The CDR3 runs 15 residues. As DNA, the CDR3 is TGTGCCAGCAGCTTGGGACTAGTTGGCCCCTACGAGCAGTACTTC. Translated: CASSLGLVGPYEQYF.

This chain joins TRBV6-5 and TRBJ1-1, with TRBD1 matching 8 bases. The germline V gene has CDR1 MNHEY and CDR2 SVGAGI. After removal of 2 bases from V and 0 bases from J, the junction contained 8 bases not matched to a gene. The CDR3 consists of 17 residues. The chain's CDR3 is CASSYLGQGGMNTEAFF. Written as DNA, the CDR3 is TGTGCCAGCAGTTACCTAGGACAGGGCGGGATGAACACTGAAGCTTTCTTT.

The CDR3 sequence is CAISESGGRAYEQYF. CDR3 in DNA: TGTGCCATCAGTGAGTCAGGCGGGAGGGCCTACGAGCAGTACTTC. This chain uses TRBV10-3 with TRBJ2-7; 9 bases line up with TRBD2. The CDR3 consists of 15 residues. Germline lookup yields CDR1 ENHRY and CDR2 SYGVKD. V dropped 0 bases and J dropped 2; count of bases not matched to a gene: 2.

V gene TRBV2 combines with J gene TRBJ2-5, with D possibly being TRBD2 (6 bases). The CDR3 extends over 15 amino acids. Per germline, CDR1 SNHLY and CDR2 FYNNEI. Trimming pared 4 bases from V and 2 bases from J, leaving 14 bases between. CDR3 nucleotide sequence: TGTGCCAGCAGTGGAGGTCGGGGGAGACAAGAGACCCAGTACTTC. As protein: CASSGGRGRQETQYF.

Many counts were recorded for this clonotype. This chain uses TRBV18 with TRBJ2-1; 10 nucleotides match TRBD2. CDR1 and CDR2 from the germline V gene are KGHSH and LQKENI. The CDR3 extends over 15 amino acids. V shed 8 bases and J 3 bases; nucleotides not matched to a gene: 7. This CDR3 reads CASSPRTSGYNEQFF. The CDR3 region has the DNA TGTGCCAGCAGCCCCCGGACTAGCGGCTACAATGAGCAGTTCTTC.

This clonotype was counted a few times. The chain joins TRBV29-1 to TRBJ2-6; no definite D call. The V gene's germline CDR1 is SQVTM and CDR2 ANQGSEA. The ends were cut back, 6 bases at V and 2 bases at J, with 8 bases in the middle. The CDR3 has 13 residues. The CDR3 sequence is CSVHVPGANVLTF. The CDR3 DNA reads TGCAGCGTCCACGTACCTGGGGCCAACGTCCTGACTTTC.

The gene calls are TRBV15 and TRBJ2-1; TRBD1 agrees at 12 bases. Trimming took 5 bases from V and 7 from J; bases not matched to a gene: 6. The CDR3 runs 15 residues. Per germline, CDR1 LNHNV and CDR2 YYDKDF (reference sequence). CDR3 in amino acids: CATSPRGQGANEQFF. In nucleotides, the CDR3 is TGTGCCACCAGCCCCCGGGGACAGGGGGCGAATGAGCAGTTCTTC.

A word on this clonotype: One end of the junction does not line up with germline, which may come from a read error. This chain connects TRBV5-1 to TRBJ2-3; TRBD2 agrees at 10 bases. The CDR3 length is 17 residues. Looked up from germline, CDR1 is SGHRS and CDR2 is YFSETQ. Here the CDR3 reads CASSLEGSGRNTDMQYF. The CDR3 nucleotides are TGCGCCAGCAGCTTGGAGGGTAGCGGGAGGAACACAGATATGCAGTATTTT.

J is TRBJ2-2 and V is TRBV12-3 or TRBV12-4, with 11 bases lining up with TRBD1. This CDR3 is built from 17 residues. J was trimmed by 7 bases and V by 8 bases; bases with no gene match: 15. DNA for the CDR3: TGTGCCAGCGGCAGGAACCTCGGACAGGGGGCGTTCGGGGAGCTGTTTTTT. This sequence encodes CASGRNLGQGAFGELFF.

The chain couples TRBV5-1 to TRBJ2-1; D is uncertain. Germline-derived CDR1 and CDR2 are SGHRS and YFSETQ. The CDR3 is made up of 11 amino acids. The V gene lost 2 bases and the J gene lost 11 bases, with 8 bases spanning the gap. CDR3 loop: CASSFNWQQFF. The CDR3 DNA reads TGCGCCAGCAGCTTCAATTGGCAGCAGTTCTTC.

The chain is built from TRBV6-1 and TRBJ2-5; 14 bases fit TRBD2. After removal of 2 bases from V and 5 bases from J, the junction contained 4 bases not matched to a gene. The CDR3 is made up of 16 amino acids. The germline gives CDR1 MNHNS, CDR2 SASEGT. The CDR3 sequence: CASSEPGLAGVETQYF. In DNA, the CDR3 is TGTGCCAGCAGTGAACCGGGACTAGCGGGGGTGGAGACCCAGTACTTC.

CDR3 bases: TGCGCCAGCAGCTTTGACGGAAATCGAAATTCACCCCTCCACTTT. As protein: CASSFDGNRNSPLHF. The rearrangement joins TRBV5-1 to TRBJ1-6; D not resolved. CDR3 length: 15 amino acids. Germline V gene lookup returns CDR1 SGHRS and CDR2 YFSETQ. Trimming removed 2 bases from V and 7 bases from J, with 13 bases in between.

The chain links TRBV7-9 to TRBJ2-7, with D possibly matching TRBD1 (5 bases). The CDR3 runs to 13 residues. Germline V gene data show CDR1 as SEHNR and CDR2 as FQNEAQ (reference sequence). The V and J ends lost 6 bases and 6 bases respectively, with 15 bases between them. The CDR3: CASSRDSSGEQYF. CDR3 in DNA: TGTGCCAGCAGTCGCGACAGCTCTGGCGAGCAGTACTTC.

This chain links TRBV20-1 with TRBJ2-1; 8 positions match TRBD2. The V gene end was trimmed by 3 bases and the J gene end by 2 bases; junction bases not matched to a gene: 3. The CDR3 runs to 14 residues. Germline V gene sequence: CDR1 DFQATT, CDR2 SNEGSKA (reference sequence). The chain's CDR3 is CSASNGGAYNEQFF. As DNA, the CDR3 is TGCAGTGCTAGCAACGGGGGGGCCTACAATGAGCAGTTCTTC.

This clonotype came up many times. The chain uses TRBV20-1 and TRBJ2-7; 11 nucleotides match TRBD1. Germline CDR1 reads DFQATT; CDR2 reads SNEGSKA (reference sequence). The CDR3 contains 13 residues. Germline trimming cut 6 bases from V and 5 bases from J; bases unmatched to any gene: 6. CDR3 nucleotides: TGCAGTGCCCCGGGACAGGGGGGGAACGAGCAGTACTTC. Its translation is CSAPGQGGNEQYF.

This clonotype was picked up a small number of times. The V call is TRBV12-3 or TRBV12-4, the J call TRBJ1-1; tentatively, D is TRBD1 (5 bases). The CDR3 is 15 amino acids. V was trimmed by 2 bases and J by 0 bases, leaving 10 bases between them. CDR3 region: CASSLFRGMNTEAFF. In nucleotides, the CDR3 is TGTGCCAGCAGTTTATTTCGGGGGATGAACACTGAAGCTTTCTTT.

The chain links TRBV20-1 to TRBJ2-1; 12 bases line up with TRBD2. The CDR3 is 15 amino acids. Trimming cost V 7 bases and J 10 bases; bases outside gene matches: 14. CDR1 is DFQATT and CDR2 is SNEGSKA in the germline V gene (reference sequence). CDR3 amino acids: CSVKMRLAGVKEQFF. CDR3 sequence (DNA): TGCAGTGTAAAGATGAGACTAGCGGGAGTCAAAGAGCAGTTCTTC.

Only one count was recorded for this clonotype. The genes are TRBV10-3 and TRBJ2-5, with D possibly matching TRBD1 (5 bases). Trimming removed 4 bases at V and 5 bases at J, with 11 bases between. Germline CDR1 reads ENHRY; CDR2 reads SYGVKD. This CDR3 comprises 13 residues. CDR3 coding DNA: TGTGCCATCAGTGGGTCAGGGCTGGAGACCCAGTACTTC. It codes for CAISGSGLETQYF.

The gene calls are TRBV28 and TRBJ2-7; D is uncertain. Trimming removed 2 bases at V and 6 bases at J, with 8 bases between. This CDR3 comprises 12 residues. CDR1 is MDHEN, CDR2 SYDVKM, per germline. The CDR3 here is CASSLTIGEQYF. The CDR3 bases are TGTGCCAGCAGTTTAACAATTGGCGAGCAGTACTTC.